Shown below are 32 T cell receptor beta chains from a single sample sequenced in a study of shared clonotypes between healthy human individuals. Repertoires were generated with immunoSEQ multiplex PCR, while TCRdb's copy carries only in-frame clones and drops some. This table holds some 2,500,000 clones, roughly 93% found once. Material for sequencing was naive CD4+ T cells from PBMCs. Noted subset: CD45RA+ positively selected. These receptors were collected from a man aged 18 to 30 in good health. Some clones in this sample may be carry-over from other donors' samples.

In the case of this clone: Other DNA sequences in this sample translate to the same CDR3. The rearrangement links TRBV28 to TRBJ2-7; 10 bases line up with TRBD2. The V gene end was trimmed by 6 bases and the J gene end by 3 bases; junction bases not matched to a gene: 5. From germline, CDR1 is MDHEN and CDR2 SYDVKM. CDR3 length: 14 residues. The CDR3: CASSPPSGSYEQYF. For the CDR3, the DNA is TGTGCCAGCAGCCCCCCTAGCGGGAGCTACGAGCAGTACTTC.

This chain links TRBV28 with TRBJ2-1; D gene uncertain. Germline V gene lookup returns CDR1 MDHEN and CDR2 SYDVKM. The germline V and J ends were trimmed by 4 bases and 4 bases, with 11 bases remaining between them. CDR3 length: 14 residues. The CDR3 region is CASSWRSYYNEQFF. The CDR3 nucleotides are TGTGCCAGCAGTTGGCGGAGCTATTACAATGAGCAGTTCTTC.

The V call is TRBV7-6, the J call TRBJ1-1, with TRBD1 matching 8 bases. From germline, CDR1 is SGHVS and CDR2 FNYEAQ. The V and J ends lost 5 bases and 6 bases, in that order; junction bases with no gene match: 8. The CDR3 runs 14 residues. CDR3 DNA: TGTGCCAGCAGCCCAGGACAGGGTGTCGCTGAAGCTTTCTTT. It encodes CASSPGQGVAEAFF.

This chain joins TRBV5-1 and TRBJ2-3, with 9 bases aligning to TRBD2. The CDR3 consists of 15 residues. The V segment lost 3 bases and the J segment 2 bases; nucleotides outside the gene matches: 4. Germline lookup yields CDR1 SGHRS and CDR2 YFSETQ. DNA for the CDR3: TGCGCCAGCAGCTATAGCGGGAGAAACACAGATACGCAGTATTTT. Amino acid sequence: CASSYSGRNTDTQYF. Drawing the rest from reference TRBV5-1 and TRBJ2-3, the complete variable domain is KAGVTQTPRYLIKTRGQQVTLSCSPISGHRSVSWYQQTPGQGLQFLFEYFSETQRNKGNFPGRFSGRQFSNSRSEMNVSTLELGDSALYLCASSYSGRNTDTQYFGPGTRLTVL.

As regards this clone: Other DNA sequences in this specimen translate into the identical CDR3. The chain uses TRBV7-2 and TRBJ2-5; tentatively, D is TRBD1 (6 bases). CDR1 and CDR2 from the germline V gene are SGHTA and FQGNSA. Deletions cut 5 bases from V and 5 bases from J, with 9 bases between. The CDR3 is made up of 12 amino acids. CDR3 coding DNA: TGTGCCAGCAGCCCTCAGGGGGAGACCCAGTACTTC. Protein: CASSPQGETQYF.

Of note for this clone: Other DNA sequences in the sample encode the same CDR3. The J gene is TRBJ1-4, the V gene TRBV18, with D uncertain. Trimming left V 0 bases short and J 3 bases short, with 2 bases between. The V gene's germline CDR1 is KGHSH and CDR2 LQKENI. The CDR3 length is 13 residues. DNA for the CDR3: TGTGCCAGCTCACCACCCTCTAATGAAAAACTGTTTTTT. Residues: CASSPPSNEKLFF.

V gene TRBV7-2 combines with J gene TRBJ1-5, with 10 nucleotides matching TRBD1. V was pared by 4 bases and J by 3 bases, with 6 bases of the junction left unmatched. CDR1 is SGHTA, CDR2 FQGNSA, per germline. This CDR3 is 16 amino acids long. CDR3 region: CASSSGQGIYNQPQHF. DNA of the CDR3: TGTGCCAGCAGCTCGGGACAGGGGATTTACAATCAGCCCCAGCATTTT.

V gene TRBV30 combines with J gene TRBJ1-4; D is possibly TRBD1 (6 bases). The CDR3 totals 15 residues. Trimming shortened V by 0 bases and J by 0 bases, and 8 bases separated the two germline ends. Germline V CDR1 and CDR2: GTSNPN, SVGIG (reference sequence). The CDR3 bases are TGTGCCTGGAGTGTAGGGGGTACAACTAATGAAAAACTGTTTTTT. It translates to CAWSVGGTTNEKLFF.

The chain couples TRBV4-2 to TRBJ2-1; 10 nucleotides match TRBD2. V shed 1 base, J shed 4 bases, and the junction held 7 bases outside the gene matches. The V gene's germline CDR1 is LGHNA and CDR2 YNFKEQ. The CDR3 totals 17 residues. The CDR3 here is CASSQVSAGGAYNEQFF. In nucleotides, the CDR3 is TGTGCCAGCAGCCAAGTCTCAGCGGGGGGGGCTTACAATGAGCAGTTCTTC.

The chain employs TRBV6-1 and TRBJ2-5, with D uncertain. V was trimmed by 6 bases and J by 5 bases, leaving 13 bases between them. The germline V gene encodes CDR1 MNHNS and CDR2 SASEGT. The CDR3 has 13 amino acids. For the CDR3, the DNA is TGTGCCAGCAGGGAAAGTTTCGGGGAGACCCAGTACTTC. Translating gives CASRESFGETQYF.

To note about this clone: The same CDR3 arises from other DNA sequences in this sample as well. The chain couples TRBV28 to TRBJ2-5; TRBD2 matches at 11 bases. Unmatched junction bases numbered 0, after V lost 5 bases and J lost 4 bases. Per the germline V gene, CDR1 is MDHEN and CDR2 is SYDVKM. CDR3 length equals 13 residues. The CDR3 region is CASSLAGGETQYF. The CDR3 DNA reads TGTGCCAGCAGTCTAGCGGGAGGAGAGACCCAGTACTTC. The full variable domain, rest sourced from reference TRBV28 and TRBJ2-5, is DVKVTQSSRYLVKRTGEKVFLECVQDMDHENMFWYRQDPGLGLRLIYFSYDVKMKEKGDIPEGYSVSREKKERFSLILESASTNQTSMYLCASSLAGGETQYFGPGTRLLVL.

The chain employs TRBV7-9 and TRBJ2-2; no firm D call. CDR1 is SEHNR and CDR2 is FQNEAQ in the germline V gene (reference sequence). The length of the CDR3 is 15 residues. V lost 3 bases, J lost 1 base, and 9 bases lay in between. The CDR3, as DNA: TGTGCCAGCAGCTTCAGACTGCGGAACACCGGGGAGCTGTTTTTT. Protein product: CASSFRLRNTGELFF. The full variable domain, with the rest looked up from reference TRBV7-9 and TRBJ2-2, is DTGVSQNPRHKITKRGQNVTFRCDPISEHNRLYWYRQTLGQGPEFLTYFQNEAQLEKSRLLSDRFSAERPKGSFSTLEIQRTEQGDSAMYLCASSFRLRNTGELFFGEGSRLTVL.

The chain is built from TRBV4-1 and TRBJ2-5; D is possibly TRBD1 (5 bases). The end of the DNA aligns better with TRBJ2-7, so the J call may be wrong. Germline-derived CDR1 and CDR2 are MGHRA and YSYEKL. This CDR3 spans 16 amino acids. CDR3 region: CASSQEGAGWSYEQYF. DNA for the CDR3: TGCGCCAGCAGCCAAGAAGGAGCAGGGTGGTCCTACGAGCAGTACTTC.

The chain employs TRBV5-6 and TRBJ2-2; 9 bases agree with TRBD1. The length of the CDR3 is 15 residues. Germline assignment: CDR1 SGHDT and CDR2 YYEEEE. The V gene end was trimmed by 7 bases and the J gene end by 4 bases; junction bases not matched to a gene: 8. The CDR3 bases are TGTGCCAGCTTGCGGACAGGGGTGATCACCGGGGAGCTGTTTTTT. It specifies CASLRTGVITGELFF. The variable domain in full, with the rest retrieved from reference TRBV5-6 and TRBJ2-2, is DAGVTQSPTHLIKTRGQQVTLRCSPKSGHDTVSWYQQALGQGPQFIFQYYEEEERQRGNFPDRFSGHQFPNYSSELNVNALLLGDSALYLCASLRTGVITGELFFGEGSRLTVL.

The chain is built from TRBV4-1 and TRBJ2-3; weak D call: TRBD2 (7 bases). Looked up from germline, CDR1 is MGHRA and CDR2 is YSYEKL. The CDR3 runs 16 residues. V was clipped by 3 bases and J by 1 base, with 14 bases between them. The CDR3 sequence is CASSQTKGGGTDTQYF. The CDR3 DNA reads TGCGCCAGCAGCCAGACGAAGGGGGGGGGCACAGATACGCAGTATTTT.

V gene TRBV27 combines with J gene TRBJ1-5; maybe TRBD1 (5 bases). V was shortened by 6 bases and J by 0 bases, with 15 bases between the two germline ends. The CDR3 has 16 amino acids. Per the germline V gene, CDR1 is MNHEY and CDR2 is SMNVEV (reference sequence). The CDR3 here is CASRADIRASNQPQHF. In DNA, the CDR3 is TGTGCCAGCAGGGCGGACATTAGGGCTAGCAATCAGCCCCAGCATTTT.

The J gene is TRBJ2-7, the V gene TRBV28; no firm D call. The CDR3 totals 11 residues. Trimming left V 3 bases short and J 7 bases short, with 7 bases between. CDR1 is MDHEN, CDR2 SYDVKM, per germline. DNA of the CDR3: TGTGCCAGCAGTTTGACTCAGGAGCAGTACTTC. Protein sequence: CASSLTQEQYF.

This chain uses TRBV7-9 with TRBJ1-4, with 8 bases identical to TRBD1. Germline values: CDR1 SEHNR, CDR2 FQNEAQ (reference sequence). This CDR3 is built from 15 residues. With 3 bases clipped from V and 4 bases from J, the junction kept 4 bases outside the gene matches. CDR3 in DNA: TGTGCCAGCAGCTTCCAGGGGGCGGGTAATGAAAAACTGTTTTTT. It yields the protein CASSFQGAGNEKLFF.

The rearrangement joins TRBV11-2 to TRBJ1-1; D is undetermined. CDR3 length: 13 residues. V lost 4 bases, J lost 11 bases, and 17 bases lay in between. Germline V gene data show CDR1 as SGHAT and CDR2 as FQNNGV. The CDR3 nucleotides read TGTGCCAGCAGCTCCCTTTCGGCGCCTGGTGCTTTCTTT. Protein product: CASSSLSAPGAFF.

The chain joins TRBV19 to TRBJ2-1; possibly TRBD2 for D (6 bases). V lost 3 bases, J lost 3 bases, and 15 bases lay in between. CDR1 and CDR2 (germline): LNHDA, SQIVND (reference sequence). The CDR3 has 16 residues. The CDR3 coding sequence is TGTGCCAGTAGTATTCGGCGGGACCAATTCTACAATGAGCAGTTCTTC. Translation gives CASSIRRDQFYNEQFF.

The chain couples TRBV9 to TRBJ2-7; 10 bases agree with TRBD2. Germline assignment: CDR1 SGDLS and CDR2 YYNGEE. The CDR3 runs 16 residues. Trimming cost V 0 bases and J 5 bases; bases outside gene matches: 8. The CDR3 loop reads CASSVGLSGRTHEQYF. CDR3 DNA: TGTGCCAGCAGCGTAGGTCTTAGCGGGAGGACCCACGAGCAGTACTTC. Complete variable domain (other parts from reference TRBV9 and TRBJ2-7): DSGVTQTPKHLITATGQRVTLRCSPRSGDLSVYWYQQSLDQGLQFLIQYYNGEERAKGNILERFSAQQFPDLHSELNLSSLELGDSALYFCASSVGLSGRTHEQYFGPGTRLTVT.

This clone occurred once. Other nucleotide sequences in the sample specify the same CDR3. Written as DNA, the CDR3 is TGTGCCACCAGCAGAGATTCCTACGAGCAGTACTTC. Translating it yields CATSRDSYEQYF. This chain joins TRBV15 and TRBJ2-7; unclear D gene. Germline values: CDR1 LNHNV, CDR2 YYDKDF (reference sequence). The CDR3 totals 12 residues. The V end lost 0 bases, the J end lost 1 base, and 1 base lay between the germline ends.

The rearrangement joins TRBV28 to TRBJ1-5; D ambiguous. The CDR3 runs to 19 residues. Germline CDR1 and CDR2: MDHEN and SYDVKM. V was pared by 6 bases and J by 4 bases, with 28 bases between. CDR3 sequence reads: CASSLRRGGAGVTNQPQHF. As DNA, the CDR3 is TGTGCCAGCAGCCTACGGCGTGGAGGCGCGGGTGTAACAAATCAGCCCCAGCATTTT.

The J gene is TRBJ1-4, the V gene TRBV6-6; 10 bases align to TRBD1. The CDR3 contains 16 residues. The germline gives CDR1 MNHNY, CDR2 SVGAGI (reference sequence). Losses at the gene ends were 6 bases for V and 0 bases for J; bases not matched to a gene: 4. CDR3 nucleotides: TGTGCCAGCAGATGGGGACAGGGGTCAACTAATGAAAAACTGTTTTTT. Its protein product is CASRWGQGSTNEKLFF.

This rearrangement joins TRBV5-1 to TRBJ2-5, with 10 bases that match TRBD1. The length of the CDR3 is 17 residues. CDR1 and CDR2 from the germline V gene are SGHRS and YFSETQ. V shed 2 bases, J shed 5 bases, and the junction held 12 bases outside the gene matches. The CDR3 coding sequence is TGCGCCAGCAGCTTTGGGTCCTTTGACAGGGGGCAGGAGACCCAGTACTTC. Protein: CASSFGSFDRGQETQYF. Full variable domain (missing parts from reference TRBV5-1 and TRBJ2-5): KAGVTQTPRYLIKTRGQQVTLSCSPISGHRSVSWYQQTPGQGLQFLFEYFSETQRNKGNFPGRFSGRQFSNSRSEMNVSTLELGDSALYLCASSFGSFDRGQETQYFGPGTRLLVL.

V and J are TRBV14 and TRBJ1-1; no definite D call. This CDR3 spans 13 amino acids. Trimming pared 4 bases from V and 1 base from J, leaving 7 bases between. In germline, CDR1 is SGHDN, CDR2 FVKESK. The CDR3 sequence: CASSLLRNTEAFF. The CDR3 nucleotides read TGTGCCAGCAGCCTACTCAGGAACACTGAAGCTTTCTTT.

The chain combines TRBV11-1 with TRBJ1-1; D is perhaps TRBD1 (5 bases). V lost 1 base and J lost 4, with 16 bases in between. This CDR3 has 16 amino acids. Per germline, CDR1 SGHAT and CDR2 FQDESV (reference sequence). DNA for the CDR3: TGTGCCAGCAGCTTAGGGAGCGGGAAAGGGGCCACTGAAGCTTTCTTT. Its translation: CASSLGSGKGATEAFF.

The chain employs TRBV7-8 and TRBJ1-3; D unclear. Germline loops: CDR1 SGHVS, CDR2 FQNEAQ. The CDR3 covers 16 residues. With 1 base removed from V and 4 bases from J, the gap between germline ends came to 14 bases. CDR3 sequence reads: CASSLVSAPLGNTIYF. CDR3 DNA: TGTGCCAGCAGCTTAGTGTCCGCTCCTCTGGGAAACACCATATATTTT.

The chain uses TRBV7-9 and TRBJ1-2, with a tentative D call TRBD1 (6 bases). CDR1 and CDR2 from the germline V gene are SEHNR and FQNEAQ (reference sequence). This CDR3 contains 17 residues. The V gene lost 5 bases and the J gene lost 6 bases, with 25 bases spanning the gap. The CDR3 nucleotides read TGTGCCAGCAGCCTAAAACCGGCGGGGGGCGCTGGACATGGCTACACCTTC. Translated: CASSLKPAGGAGHGYTF.

Comment on this clone: Different DNA sequences within this sample yield the same CDR3. V is TRBV18 and J is TRBJ2-7; TRBD2 agrees at 8 bases. There are 15 residues in the CDR3. CDR1 and CDR2 from the germline V gene are KGHSH and LQKENI. V lost 2 bases, J lost 4 bases, and 7 bases stayed unmatched. The CDR3 is CASSPLGLAGYEQYF. The CDR3 DNA reads as TGTGCCAGCTCACCATTAGGTCTAGCGGGTTACGAGCAGTACTTC.

The rearrangement links TRBV7-9 to TRBJ1-1, with D unresolved. CDR3 length equals 12 residues. From germline, CDR1 is SEHNR and CDR2 FQNEAQ (reference sequence). V was pared by 2 bases and J by 6 bases, with 7 bases between. CDR3 sequence: CASSLSASEAFF. CDR3 in DNA: TGTGCCAGCAGCTTATCGGCATCTGAAGCTTTCTTT.

As for this clone: A much bigger clone sits one base away, suggesting this may be a read error. The CDR3 here is CASSSEGNSNQPQHF. In DNA, the CDR3 is TGCGCCAGCAGCTCGGAGGGGAATAGCAATCAGCCCCAGCATTTT. This chain links TRBV5-1 with TRBJ1-5, with a weak D call TRBD1 (5 bases). This CDR3 has 15 amino acids. The germline CDR1 and CDR2 sequences are SGHRS and YFSETQ. V was shortened by 3 bases and J by 0 bases, with 10 bases between the two germline ends.